The sequence of this TCR beta chain was determined in a study of monozygotic twins with inflammatory bowel disease. Points from the study as a whole: Healthy twins showed more clonotype sharing with others than IBD patients, especially patients with disease activity. Neither one strong signal nor one clonotype associated with IBD was supported.

From the 5' RACE reads, TCRdb lists one entry per CDR3 protein and no DNA. The table gives 140,000 to 150,000 distinct CDR3 sequences; the top ten clones make up 0.95% to 1.5% of it. Germline lookup yields CDR1 DFQATT and CDR2 SNEGSKA (reference sequence). The CDR3 has 14 residues. A remark on this clonotype: Its target is not known.

This receptor was identified in a human donor with ulcerative colitis or Crohn's disease, or a healthy co-twin of an affected twin (not recorded which). The sequencing sample was made of blood. The rearrangement uses TRBV20-1 and TRBJ2-7; TCRdb returns TRBD2, unconfirmable since there is no DNA. The CDR3 is CSARDDGRVYEQYF.